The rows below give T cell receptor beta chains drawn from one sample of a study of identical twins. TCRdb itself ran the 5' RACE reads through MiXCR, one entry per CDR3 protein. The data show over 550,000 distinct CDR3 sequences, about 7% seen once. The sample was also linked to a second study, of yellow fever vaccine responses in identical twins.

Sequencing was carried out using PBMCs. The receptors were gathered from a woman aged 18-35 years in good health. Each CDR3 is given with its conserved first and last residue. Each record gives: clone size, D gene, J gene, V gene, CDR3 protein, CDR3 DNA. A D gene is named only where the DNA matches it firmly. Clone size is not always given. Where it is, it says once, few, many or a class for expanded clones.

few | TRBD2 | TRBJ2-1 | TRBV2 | CASSESASGGNEQFF | TGTGCCAGCAGTGAATCGGCTAGCGGGGGGAATGAGCAGTTCTTC
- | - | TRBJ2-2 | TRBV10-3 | CAISENGPGELFF | TGTGCCATCAGTGAAAATGGACCCGGGGAGCTGTTTTTT
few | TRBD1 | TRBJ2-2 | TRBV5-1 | CASSLSGGAYTGELFF | TGCGCCAGCAGCTTGTCAGGGGGCGCATACACCGGGGAGCTGTTTTTT
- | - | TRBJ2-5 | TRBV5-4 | CASSQIGPVQETQYF | TGTGCCAGCAGCCAGATTGGACCCGTCCAAGAGACCCAGTACTTC
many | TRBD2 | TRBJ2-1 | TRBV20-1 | CSARVGSGRKGEQFF | TGCAGTGCTAGAGTGGGTAGCGGGAGAAAAGGGGAGCAGTTCTTC
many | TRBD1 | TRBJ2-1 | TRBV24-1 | CATSDRKTGTPYNEQFF | TGTGCCACCAGTGACCGTAAGACAGGGACCCCCTACAATGAGCAGTTCTTC
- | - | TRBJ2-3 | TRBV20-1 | CSAWDGTDTQYF | TGCAGTGCTTGGGACGGCACAGATACGCAGTATTTT
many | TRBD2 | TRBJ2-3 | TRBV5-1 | CASSPSSGGVADTQYF | TGCGCCAGCAGCCCCTCGTCCGGGGGGGTGGCAGATACGCAGTATTTT
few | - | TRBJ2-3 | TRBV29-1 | CSVQGLAGDATDTQYF | TGCAGCGTCCAGGGCCTGGCAGGGGATGCGACAGATACGCAGTATTTT
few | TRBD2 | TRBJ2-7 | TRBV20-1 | CSASGTSGRYEQYF | TGCAGTGCTAGTGGGACTAGCGGCAGATACGAGCAGTACTTC
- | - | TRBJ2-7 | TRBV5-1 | CASSLGGQNYEQYF | TGCGCCAGCAGCTTGGGTGGACAGAACTACGAGCAGTACTTC
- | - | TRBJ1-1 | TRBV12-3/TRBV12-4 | CASSTDLNTEAFF | TGTGCCAGCAGCACGGACCTGAACACTGAAGCTTTCTTT
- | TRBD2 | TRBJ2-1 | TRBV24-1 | CATSDLPRTSGIDEQFF | TGTGCCACCAGTGATTTGCCCCGGACTAGCGGGATCGATGAGCAGTTCTTC
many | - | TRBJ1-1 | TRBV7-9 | CASSPAGTQNTEAFF | TGTGCCAGCAGCCCCGCGGGGACACAGAACACTGAAGCTTTCTTT
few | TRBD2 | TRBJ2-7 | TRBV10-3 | CAISESGLAGGYEQYF | TGTGCCATCAGTGAGTCGGGACTAGCGGGCGGCTACGAGCAGTACTTC
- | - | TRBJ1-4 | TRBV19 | CASNGLNNEKLFF | TGTGCCAGTAACGGACTGAATAATGAAAAACTGTTTTTT
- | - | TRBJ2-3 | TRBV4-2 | CASSQVAGAGTDTQYF | TGTGCCAGCAGCCAAGTGGCGGGGGCTGGCACAGATACGCAGTATTTT
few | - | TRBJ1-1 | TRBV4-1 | CASSQQERYTEAFF | TGCGCCAGCAGCCAACAGGAGAGGTACACTGAAGCTTTCTTT
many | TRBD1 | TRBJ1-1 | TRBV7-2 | CASSLRTGAGWTEAFF | TGTGCCAGCAGCCTTAGGACAGGGGCGGGGTGGACTGAAGCTTTCTTT
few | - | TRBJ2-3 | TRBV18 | CASSRDTFTDTQYF | TGTGCCAGCTCAAGGGACACCTTCACAGATACGCAGTATTTT